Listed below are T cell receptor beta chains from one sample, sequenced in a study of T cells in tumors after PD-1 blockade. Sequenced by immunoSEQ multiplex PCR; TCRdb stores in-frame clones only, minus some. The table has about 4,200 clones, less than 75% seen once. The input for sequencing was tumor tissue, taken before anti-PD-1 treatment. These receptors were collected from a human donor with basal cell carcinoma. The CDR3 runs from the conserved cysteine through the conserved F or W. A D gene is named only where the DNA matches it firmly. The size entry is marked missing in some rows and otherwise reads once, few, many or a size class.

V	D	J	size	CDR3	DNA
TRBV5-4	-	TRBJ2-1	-	CASSLDRWQGPYNEQFF	TGTGCCAGCAGCTTGGATCGGTGGCAGGGGCCCTACAATGAGCAGTTCTTC
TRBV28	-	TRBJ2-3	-	CASSPAEGFYTQYF	TGTGCCAGCAGCCCGGCGGAGGGGTTCTATACGCAGTATTTT
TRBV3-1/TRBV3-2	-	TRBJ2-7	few	CASSHRQFSYEQYF	TGTGCCAGCAGCCATCGACAGTTTTCCTACGAGCAGTACTTC
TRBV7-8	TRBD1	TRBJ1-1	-	CASSLERRGRVMNTEAFF	TGTGCCAGCAGCTTAGAGCGCAGGGGGCGAGTGATGAACACTGAAGCTTTCTTT
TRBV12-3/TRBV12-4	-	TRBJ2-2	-	CASSLKTGELFF	TGTGCCAGCAGTTTGAAAACCGGGGAGCTGTTTTTT
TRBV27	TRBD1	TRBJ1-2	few	CASSLLGSGQGHGYTF	TGTGCCAGCAGTTTACTAGGGTCGGGACAGGGCCATGGCTACACCTTC
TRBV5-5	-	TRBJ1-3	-	CASSSGQQSGNTIYF	TGTGCCAGCAGCTCCGGACAACAATCTGGAAACACCATATATTTT
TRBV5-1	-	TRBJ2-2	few	CASSPAPLGTGELFF	TGCGCCAGCAGCCCAGCCCCTCTCGGGACCGGGGAGCTGTTTTTT
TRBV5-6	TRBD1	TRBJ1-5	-	CASSSGTGFHQPQHF	TGTGCCAGCAGCTCCGGGACAGGGTTCCATCAGCCCCAGCATTTT
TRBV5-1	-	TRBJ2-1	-	CASSFDRDFTPQFF	TGCGCCAGCAGCTTTGACAGGGACTTCACTCCACAGTTCTTC
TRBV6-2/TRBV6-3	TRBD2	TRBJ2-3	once	CASSFNPRRVAGDTSTDTQYF	TGTGCCAGCAGTTTCAACCCCCGCCGAGTAGCGGGGGATACTAGCACAGATACGCAGTATTTT
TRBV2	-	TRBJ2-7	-	CASRAGTHPYF	TGTGCCAGCAGAGCCGGGACCCATCCCTACTTC
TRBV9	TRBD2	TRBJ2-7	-	CASSVPFLAGIGEQYF	TGTGCCAGCAGCGTACCCTTTCTAGCGGGGATAGGAGAGCAGTACTTC
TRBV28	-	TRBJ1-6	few	CASIPLGVSNSPLHF	TGTGCCAGCATCCCCTTAGGGGTAAGCAATTCACCCCTCCACTTT
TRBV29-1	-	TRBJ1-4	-	CSALGVAGDGKLFF	TGCAGCGCCCTAGGGGTGGCAGGGGACGGAAAACTGTTTTTT
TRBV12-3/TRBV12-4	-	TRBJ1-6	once	CASSLNGNSPLHF	TGTGCCAGCAGTTTAAACGGTAATTCACCCCTCCACTTT
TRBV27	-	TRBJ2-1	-	CASSLSAGGTRFF	TGTGCCAGCAGTTTATCGGCAGGGGGGACCAGGTTCTTC
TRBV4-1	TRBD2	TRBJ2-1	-	CASSQDRLAGASSYNEQFF	TGCGCCAGCAGCCAAGATCGGCTAGCGGGGGCCAGCTCCTACAATGAGCAGTTCTTC
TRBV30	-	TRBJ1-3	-	CAWIPRWSGNTIYF	TGTGCCTGGATACCGAGGTGGTCTGGAAACACCATATATTTT
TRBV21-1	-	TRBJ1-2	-	CASSKGRDTLSF	TGTGCCAGCAGCAAAGGTAGGGACACCCTTTCCTTC
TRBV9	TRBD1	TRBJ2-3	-	CASSVATGQGTDTQYF	TGTGCCAGCAGCGTAGCTACGGGACAGGGCACAGATACGCAGTATTTT
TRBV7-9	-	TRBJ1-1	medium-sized	CASEWGNTEAFF	TGTGCCAGCGAATGGGGGAACACTGAAGCTTTCTTT
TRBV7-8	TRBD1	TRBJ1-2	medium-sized	CASSDRDRGEDGYTF	TGTGCCAGCAGCGATCGGGACAGGGGAGAGGATGGCTACACCTTC
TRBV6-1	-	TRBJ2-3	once	CASSERQGRTDTQYF	TGTGCCAGCAGTGAACGGCAGGGAAGGACAGATACGCAGTATTTT
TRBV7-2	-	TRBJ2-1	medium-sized	CASSSSGTSSYNEQFF	TGTGCCAGCAGCTCGTCTGGGACGTCCTCCTACAATGAGCAGTTCTTC
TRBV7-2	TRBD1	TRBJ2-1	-	CASSIGTGSYNEQFF	TGTGCCAGCAGCATAGGGACAGGCTCCTACAATGAGCAGTTCTTC
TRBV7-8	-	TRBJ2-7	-	CASSLPGTGREQYF	TGTGCCAGCAGCTTACCAGGGACGGGGAGGGAGCAGTACTTC
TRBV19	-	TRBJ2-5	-	CASSMGRYQYF	TGTGCCAGTAGTATGGGGCGGTACCAGTACTTC
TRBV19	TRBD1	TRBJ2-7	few	CASIGTGTREQYF	TGTGCCAGTATAGGGACAGGAACACGCGAGCAGTACTTC
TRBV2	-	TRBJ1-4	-	CAPPTLDSEKLFF	TGTGCCCCCCCGACATTAGATAGTGAAAAACTGTTTTTT
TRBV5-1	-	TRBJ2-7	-	CASSLEGLTYEQYF	TGCGCCAGCAGCTTGGAAGGGTTAACCTACGAGCAGTACTTC
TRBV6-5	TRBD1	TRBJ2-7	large	CASSLDRDEQYF	TGTGCCAGCAGTTTGGACAGGGACGAGCAGTACTTC
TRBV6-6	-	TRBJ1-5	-	CASSFNQPQHF	TGTGCCAGCAGTTTTAATCAGCCCCAGCATTTT
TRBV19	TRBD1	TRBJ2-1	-	CASTPFRTGSYNEQFF	TGTGCCAGTACCCCTTTCCGGACAGGGTCCTACAATGAGCAGTTCTTC
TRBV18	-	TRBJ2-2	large	CASSPPGGGAHTGELFF	TGTGCCAGCTCACCACCCGGCGGGGGCGCCCACACCGGGGAGCTGTTTTTT
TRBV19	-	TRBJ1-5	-	CATAWGNQPQHF	TGTGCCACCGCTTGGGGCAATCAGCCCCAGCATTTT
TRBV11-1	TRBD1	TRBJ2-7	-	CASSLLPTGTSYEQYF	TGTGCCAGCAGCTTACTTCCGACAGGGACGTCCTACGAGCAGTACTTC
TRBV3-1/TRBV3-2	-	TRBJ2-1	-	CASSQDRVGEQFF	TGTGCCAGCAGCCAAGATCGCGTGGGAGAGCAGTTCTTC
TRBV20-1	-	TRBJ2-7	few	CSAMGAYEQYF	TGCAGTGCTATGGGGGCCTACGAGCAGTACTTC
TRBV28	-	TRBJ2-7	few	CASYSGRLSYEQYF	TGTGCCAGTTATTCGGGCAGGTTATCCTACGAGCAGTACTTC
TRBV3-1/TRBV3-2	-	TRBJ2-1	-	CASSRRGGNEQFF	TGTGCCAGCAGCCGCAGGGGGGGCAATGAGCAGTTCTTC
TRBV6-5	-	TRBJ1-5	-	CASSPTANQPQHF	TGTGCCAGCAGCCCGACAGCCAATCAGCCCCAGCATTTT
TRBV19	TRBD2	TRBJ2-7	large	CASSIGGGTYEQYF	TGTGCCAGTAGTATCGGCGGGGGGACCTACGAGCAGTACTTC
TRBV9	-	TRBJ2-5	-	CASSFTGTGATQYF	TGTGCCAGCAGCTTCACAGGGACGGGCGCGACCCAGTACTTC
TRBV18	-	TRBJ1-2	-	CASSETDRFGYGYTF	TGTGCCAGCTCCGAGACCGACAGGTTTGGGTATGGCTACACCTTC
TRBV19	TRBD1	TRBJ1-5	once	CASTTGQGNQPQHF	TGTGCCAGTACCACAGGACAGGGAAATCAGCCCCAGCATTTT
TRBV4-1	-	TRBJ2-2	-	CASSHAEGSYANTGELFF	TGCGCCAGCAGCCATGCCGAGGGGTCTTACGCGAACACCGGGGAGCTGTTTTTT
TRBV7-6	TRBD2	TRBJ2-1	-	CASSLVGGASNEQFF	TGTGCCAGCAGCTTAGTGGGAGGGGCCTCGAATGAGCAGTTCTTC
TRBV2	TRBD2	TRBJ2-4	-	CATPTSGGGDIQYF	TGTGCCACTCCGACTAGCGGGGGGGGCGACATTCAGTACTTC
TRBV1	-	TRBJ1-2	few	CTSSQGNYGYTF	TGCACCAGCAGCCAAGGGAACTATGGCTACACCTTC
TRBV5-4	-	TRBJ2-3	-	CASTPWVGDTQYF	TGTGCCAGCACCCCTTGGGTTGGAGATACGCAGTATTTT
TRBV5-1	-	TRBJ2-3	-	CASSLGHSSTDTQYF	TGCGCCAGCAGCTTAGGACATTCTAGCACAGATACGCAGTATTTT
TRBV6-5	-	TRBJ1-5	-	CASKATANQPQHF	TGTGCCAGCAAAGCGACAGCGAATCAGCCCCAGCATTTT
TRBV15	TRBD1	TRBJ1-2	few	CATSRRGTDNYGYTF	TGTGCCACCAGCAGACGAGGGACAGATAACTATGGCTACACCTTC
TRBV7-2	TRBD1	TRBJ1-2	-	CASSFTLGQDDRGYTF	TGTGCCAGCAGCTTTACCCTGGGACAGGATGATCGCGGCTACACCTTC
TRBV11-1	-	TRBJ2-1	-	CASSLGAEGNEQFF	TGTGCCAGCAGCTTAGGAGCCGAGGGCAATGAGCAGTTCTTC
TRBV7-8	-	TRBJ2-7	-	CASSQAGVTYEQYF	TGTGCCAGCAGCCAGGCCGGGGTTACCTACGAGCAGTACTTC
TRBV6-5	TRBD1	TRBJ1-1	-	CASSYSGLQGSTEAFF	TGTGCCAGCAGTTACTCTGGGTTACAGGGGAGCACTGAAGCTTTCTTT
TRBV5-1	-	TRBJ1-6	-	CASSDSTGFSNSPLHF	TGCGCCAGCAGCGATAGTACAGGGTTTAGTAATTCACCCCTCCACTTT